The clone carrying this T cell receptor (beta chain) was detected only a few times. The antigen is undetermined. This record belongs to a study of early T cells in non-severe SARS-CoV-2 infection. Turning to the study itself: Bulk RNA taken from unsorted whole blood was sequenced, leaving chains unpaired.

The TCR library protocol was used to attach unique molecular identifiers. These identifiers were attached to individual cDNA molecules. TCRdb reprocessed the 5' RACE reads with MiXCR, giving one entry per CDR3 protein. This sample carries about 50,000 distinct CDR3 sequences, 8% to 9% of them seen once, and the ten largest clones take around 4.5%. The CDR3 consists of 14 residues. V lost 2 bases, J lost 3 bases, and 11 bases lay in between. Germline CDR1 reads MNHEY; CDR2 reads SMNVEV (reference sequence). General study results and limits: CD4 and private specificities were missed by VDJdb matching, which favored anti-spike CD8 responses.

The chain recombines TRBV27 with TRBJ2-7, with D possibly being TRBD1 (5 bases). Sequencing used whole blood. This TCR was sampled from an adult who was a healthcare worker with PCR-confirmed SARS-CoV-2 infection or an uninfected control (not recorded which). CDR3 nucleotides: TGTGCCAGCAGTTTAAACCCAGGGTACTACGAGCAGTACTTC. Translated, it gives CASSLNPGYYEQYF.